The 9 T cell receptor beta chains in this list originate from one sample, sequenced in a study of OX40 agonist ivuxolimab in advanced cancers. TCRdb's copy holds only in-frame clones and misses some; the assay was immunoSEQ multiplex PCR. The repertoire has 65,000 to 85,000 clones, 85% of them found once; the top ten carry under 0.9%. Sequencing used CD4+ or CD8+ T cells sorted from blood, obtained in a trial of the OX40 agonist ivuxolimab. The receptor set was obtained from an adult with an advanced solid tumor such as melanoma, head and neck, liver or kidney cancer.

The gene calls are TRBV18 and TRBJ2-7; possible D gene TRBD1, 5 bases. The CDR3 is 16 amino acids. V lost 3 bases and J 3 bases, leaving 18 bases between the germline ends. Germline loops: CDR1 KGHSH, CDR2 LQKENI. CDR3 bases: TGTGCCAGCTCACCGACAGCGAATACGGTCGGCTACGAGCAGTACTTC. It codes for CASSPTANTVGYEQYF. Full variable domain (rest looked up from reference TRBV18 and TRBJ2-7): NAGVMQNPRHLVRRRGQEARLRCSPMKGHSHVYWYRQLPEEGLKFMVYLQKENIIDESGMPKERFSAEFPKEGPSILRIQQVVRGDSAAYFCASSPTANTVGYEQYFGPGTRLTVT.

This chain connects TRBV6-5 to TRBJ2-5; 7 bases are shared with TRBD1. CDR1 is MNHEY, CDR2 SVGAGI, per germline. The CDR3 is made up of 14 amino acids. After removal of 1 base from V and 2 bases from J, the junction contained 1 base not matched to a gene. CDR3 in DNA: TGTGCCAGCAGTTACTGGGACAGTCAAGAGACCCAGTACTTC. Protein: CASSYWDSQETQYF.

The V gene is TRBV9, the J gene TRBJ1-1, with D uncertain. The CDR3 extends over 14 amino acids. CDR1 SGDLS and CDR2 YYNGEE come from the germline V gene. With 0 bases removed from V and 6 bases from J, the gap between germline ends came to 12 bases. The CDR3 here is CASSVVAQNPEAFF. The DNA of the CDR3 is TGTGCCAGCAGCGTAGTCGCACAGAATCCTGAAGCTTTCTTT.

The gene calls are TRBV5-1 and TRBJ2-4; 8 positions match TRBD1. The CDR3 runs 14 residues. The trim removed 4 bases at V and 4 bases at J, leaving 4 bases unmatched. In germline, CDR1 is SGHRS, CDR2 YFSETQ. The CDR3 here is CASSGQGTKNIQYF. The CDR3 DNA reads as TGCGCCAGCAGCGGACAGGGTACGAAAAACATTCAGTACTTC.

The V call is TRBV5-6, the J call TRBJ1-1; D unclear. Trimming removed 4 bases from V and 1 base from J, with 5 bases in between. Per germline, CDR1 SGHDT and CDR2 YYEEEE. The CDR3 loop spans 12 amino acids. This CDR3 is CASSPQNTEAFF. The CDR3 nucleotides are TGTGCCAGCAGCCCGCAGAACACTGAAGCTTTCTTT.

The CDR3 loop reads CAISSRGYEQYF. In DNA form, the CDR3 reads TGTGCCATCAGTAGCAGGGGATACGAGCAGTACTTC. The V call is TRBV10-3, the J call TRBJ2-7; tentatively, D is TRBD1 (6 bases). Germline values: CDR1 ENHRY, CDR2 SYGVKD. Trimming removed 5 bases at V and 4 bases at J, with 9 bases between. This CDR3 has 12 residues.

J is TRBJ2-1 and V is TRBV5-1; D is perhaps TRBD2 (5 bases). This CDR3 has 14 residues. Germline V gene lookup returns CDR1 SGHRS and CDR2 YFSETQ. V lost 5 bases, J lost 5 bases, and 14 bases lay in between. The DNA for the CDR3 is TGCGCCAGCAGGTGGGAGAATTTCAACAATGAGCAGTTCTTC. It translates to CASRWENFNNEQFF.

For the CDR3, the DNA is TGCGCCAGCAGTGAGTCGGGCAACGGCGAGCAGTACTTC. Amino acid sequence: CASSESGNGEQYF. The chain has TRBV10-2 and TRBJ2-7; D not resolved. This CDR3 spans 13 amino acids. V lost 0 bases, J lost 6 bases, and 9 bases lay in between. The germline V gene encodes CDR1 WSHSY and CDR2 SAAADI.

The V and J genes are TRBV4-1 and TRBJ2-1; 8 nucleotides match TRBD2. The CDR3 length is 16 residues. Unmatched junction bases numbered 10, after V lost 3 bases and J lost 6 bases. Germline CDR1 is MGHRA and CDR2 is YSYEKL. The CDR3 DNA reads TGCGCCAGCAGCCAGGTCCTGACTAGCGCCTTCAATGAGCAGTTCTTC. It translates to CASSQVLTSAFNEQFF.